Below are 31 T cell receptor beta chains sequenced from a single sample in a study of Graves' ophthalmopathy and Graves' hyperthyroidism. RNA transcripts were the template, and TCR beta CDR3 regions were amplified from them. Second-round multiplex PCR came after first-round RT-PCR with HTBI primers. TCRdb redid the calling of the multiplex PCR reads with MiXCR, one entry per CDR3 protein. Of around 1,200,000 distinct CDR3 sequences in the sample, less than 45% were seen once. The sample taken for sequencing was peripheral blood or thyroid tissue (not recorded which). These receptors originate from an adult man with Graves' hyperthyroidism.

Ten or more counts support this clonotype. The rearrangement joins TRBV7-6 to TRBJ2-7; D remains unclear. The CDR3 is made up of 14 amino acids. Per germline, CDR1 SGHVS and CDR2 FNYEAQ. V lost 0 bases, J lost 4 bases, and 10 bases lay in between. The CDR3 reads CASSLAATSYEQYF. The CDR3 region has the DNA TGTGCCAGCAGCTTAGCTGCCACCTCTTACGAGCAGTACTTC.

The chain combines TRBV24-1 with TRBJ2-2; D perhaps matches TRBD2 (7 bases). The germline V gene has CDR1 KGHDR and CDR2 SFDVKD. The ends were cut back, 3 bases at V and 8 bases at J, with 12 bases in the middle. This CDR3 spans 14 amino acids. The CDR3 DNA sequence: TGTGCCACCAGTGATGCGGGGGCAGATGGGGAGCTGTTTTTT. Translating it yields CATSDAGADGELFF.

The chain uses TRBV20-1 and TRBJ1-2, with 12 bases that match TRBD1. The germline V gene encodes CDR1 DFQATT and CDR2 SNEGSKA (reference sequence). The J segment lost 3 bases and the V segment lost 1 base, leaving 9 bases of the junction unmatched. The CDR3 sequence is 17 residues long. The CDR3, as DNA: TGCAGTGCTAGAGTTATCCCGGGACAGGGGGCTTACTATGGCTACACCTTC. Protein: CSARVIPGQGAYYGYTF.

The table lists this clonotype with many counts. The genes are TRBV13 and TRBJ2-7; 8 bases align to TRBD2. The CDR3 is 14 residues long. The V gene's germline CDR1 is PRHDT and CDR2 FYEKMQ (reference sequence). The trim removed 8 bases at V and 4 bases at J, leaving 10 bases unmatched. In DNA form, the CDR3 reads TGTGCCAGCCGACGGGGGGGCAGATTTTACGAGCAGTACTTC. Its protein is CASRRGGRFYEQYF.

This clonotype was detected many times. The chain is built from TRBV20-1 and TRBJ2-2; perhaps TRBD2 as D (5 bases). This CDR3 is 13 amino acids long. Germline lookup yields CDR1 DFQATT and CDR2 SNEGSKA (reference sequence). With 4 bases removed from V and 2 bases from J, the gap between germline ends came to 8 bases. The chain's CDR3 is CSAKGLNTGELFF. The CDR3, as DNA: TGCAGTGCTAAAGGACTCAACACCGGGGAGCTGTTTTTT.

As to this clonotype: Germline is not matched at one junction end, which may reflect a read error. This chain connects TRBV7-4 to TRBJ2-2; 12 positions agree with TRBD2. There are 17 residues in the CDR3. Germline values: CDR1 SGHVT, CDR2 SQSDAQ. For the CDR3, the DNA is TGCGCCAGCAGGTCCGGGACTAGCGGGCGGAACACCGGGGAGCTGTTTTTT. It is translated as CASRSGTSGRNTGELFF.

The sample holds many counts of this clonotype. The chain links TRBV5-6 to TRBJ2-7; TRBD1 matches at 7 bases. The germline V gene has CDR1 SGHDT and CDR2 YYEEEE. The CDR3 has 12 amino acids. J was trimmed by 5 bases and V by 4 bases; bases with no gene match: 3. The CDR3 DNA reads TGTGCCAGCAGCGGGGACAGTCACGAGCAGTACTTC. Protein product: CASSGDSHEQYF.

The CDR3 nucleotides read TGTGCCAGCAGTTTACAGATCGACAGTAACTATGGCTACACCTTC. Its translation is CASSLQIDSNYGYTF. The genes are TRBV25-1 and TRBJ1-2, with D possibly being TRBD1 (5 bases). V was shortened by 5 bases and J by 1 base, with 14 bases between the two germline ends. This CDR3 comprises 15 residues. Germline V gene sequence: CDR1 MGHDK, CDR2 SYGVNS.

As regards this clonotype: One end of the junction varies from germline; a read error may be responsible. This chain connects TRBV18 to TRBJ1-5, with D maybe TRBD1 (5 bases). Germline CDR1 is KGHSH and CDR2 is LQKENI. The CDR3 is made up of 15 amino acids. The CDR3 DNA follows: TGTGCCATCTCACCCCTAACAGGTGACAATCAGCCCCAGCATTTT. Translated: CAISPLTGDNQPQHF.

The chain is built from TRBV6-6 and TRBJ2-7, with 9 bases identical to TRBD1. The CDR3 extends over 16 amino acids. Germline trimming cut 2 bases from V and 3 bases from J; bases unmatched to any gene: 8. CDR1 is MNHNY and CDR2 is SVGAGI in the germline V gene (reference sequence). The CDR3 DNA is TGTGCCAGCAGTTACCATACGGGACAGGGAGACTACGAGCAGTACTTC. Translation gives CASSYHTGQGDYEQYF.

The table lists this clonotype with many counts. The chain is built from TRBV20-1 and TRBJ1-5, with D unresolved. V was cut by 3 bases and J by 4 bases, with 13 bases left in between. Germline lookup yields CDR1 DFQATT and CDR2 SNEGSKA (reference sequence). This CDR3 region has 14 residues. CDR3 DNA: TGCAGTGCTAGGGACTCCCGGGGAAATCAGCCCCAGCATTTT. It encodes CSARDSRGNQPQHF.

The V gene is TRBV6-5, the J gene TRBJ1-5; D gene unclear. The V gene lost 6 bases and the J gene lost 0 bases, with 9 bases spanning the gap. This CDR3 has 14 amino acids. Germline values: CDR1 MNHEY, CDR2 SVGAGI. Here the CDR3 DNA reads TGTGCCAGCAGGGGCCAGAATAGCAATCAGCCCCAGCATTTT. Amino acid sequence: CASRGQNSNQPQHF.

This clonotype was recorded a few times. CDR3 protein: CSASPGSLGDQPQHF. Here the CDR3 DNA reads TGCAGTGCGAGTCCCGGGTCCCTCGGAGATCAGCCCCAGCATTTT. The V call is TRBV20-1, the J call TRBJ1-5; D is unresolved. The CDR3 spans 15 residues. Germline CDR1 DFQATT, CDR2 SNEGSKA (reference sequence). V shed 6 bases and J shed 5 bases, with 20 bases lying between them.

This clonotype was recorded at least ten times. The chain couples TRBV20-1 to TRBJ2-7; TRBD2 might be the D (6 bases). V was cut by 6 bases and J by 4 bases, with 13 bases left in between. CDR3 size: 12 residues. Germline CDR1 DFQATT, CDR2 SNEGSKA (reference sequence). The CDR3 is CSALKGGYEQYF. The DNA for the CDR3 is TGCAGTGCCCTCAAGGGAGGTTACGAGCAGTACTTC.

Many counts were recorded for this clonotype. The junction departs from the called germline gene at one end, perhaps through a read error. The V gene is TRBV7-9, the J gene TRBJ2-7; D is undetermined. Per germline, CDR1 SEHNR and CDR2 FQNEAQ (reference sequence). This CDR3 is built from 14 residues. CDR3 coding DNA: TGTGCAAGCAGCCCGATATTAGGCCCCTACGAGCAGTACTTC. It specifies CASSPILGPYEQYF.

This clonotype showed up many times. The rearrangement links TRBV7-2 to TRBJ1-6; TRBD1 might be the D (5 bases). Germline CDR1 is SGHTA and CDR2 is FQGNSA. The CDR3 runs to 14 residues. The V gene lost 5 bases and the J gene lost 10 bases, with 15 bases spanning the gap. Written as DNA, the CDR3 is TGTGCCAGCAGCCTGCCGTCGGGACGATCACCCCTCCACTTT. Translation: CASSLPSGRSPLHF.

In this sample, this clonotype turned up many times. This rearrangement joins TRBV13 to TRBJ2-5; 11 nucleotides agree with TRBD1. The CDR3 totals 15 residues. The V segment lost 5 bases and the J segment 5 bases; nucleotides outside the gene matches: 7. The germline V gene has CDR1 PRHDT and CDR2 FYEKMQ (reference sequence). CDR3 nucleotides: TGTGCCAGCAGCCGAGGACAGGGGGCTAAGGAGACCCAGTACTTC. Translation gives CASSRGQGAKETQYF.

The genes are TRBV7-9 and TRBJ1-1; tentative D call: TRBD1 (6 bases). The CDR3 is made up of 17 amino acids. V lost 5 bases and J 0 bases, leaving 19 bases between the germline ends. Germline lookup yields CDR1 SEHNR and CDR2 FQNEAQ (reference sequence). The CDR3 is CASSRLLAGALNTEAFF. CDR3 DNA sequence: TGTGCCAGCAGCCGATTACTAGCGGGGGCCCTGAACACTGAAGCTTTCTTT.

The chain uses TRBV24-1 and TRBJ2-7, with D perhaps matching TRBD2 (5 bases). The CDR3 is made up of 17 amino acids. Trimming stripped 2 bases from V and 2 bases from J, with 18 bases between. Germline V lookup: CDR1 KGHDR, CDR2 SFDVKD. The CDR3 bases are TGTGCCACCAGTGATTCAGGCAATGCGGGTACGGCCTACGAGCAGTACTTC. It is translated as CATSDSGNAGTAYEQYF.

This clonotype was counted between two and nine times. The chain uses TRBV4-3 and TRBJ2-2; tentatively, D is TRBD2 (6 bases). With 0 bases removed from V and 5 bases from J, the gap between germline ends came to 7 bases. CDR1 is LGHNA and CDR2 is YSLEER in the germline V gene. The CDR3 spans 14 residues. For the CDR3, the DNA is TGCGCCAGCAGCCAAGACGGGGGTACCGGGGAGCTGTTTTTT. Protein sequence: CASSQDGGTGELFF.

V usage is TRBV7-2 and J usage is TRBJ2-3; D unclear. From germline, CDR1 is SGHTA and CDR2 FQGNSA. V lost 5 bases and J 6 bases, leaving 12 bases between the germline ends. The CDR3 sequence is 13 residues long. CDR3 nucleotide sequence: TGTGCCAGCAGCCCGTATCTAGAGGATACGCAGTATTTT. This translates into CASSPYLEDTQYF.

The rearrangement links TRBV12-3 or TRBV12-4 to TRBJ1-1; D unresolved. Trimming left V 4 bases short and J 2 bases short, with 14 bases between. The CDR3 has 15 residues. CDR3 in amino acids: CASSSVPSGNTEAFF. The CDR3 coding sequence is TGTGCCAGCAGTTCCGTCCCCTCGGGAAACACTGAAGCTTTCTTT.

The CDR3 here is CASSENSGAEAFF. In DNA, the CDR3 is TGCGCCAGCAGTGAGAATTCCGGGGCTGAAGCTTTCTTT. The chain couples TRBV10-1 to TRBJ1-1; the D is unclear. The CDR3 is 13 amino acids. The germline gives CDR1 WNHNN, CDR2 SYGVQD (reference sequence). V lost 2 bases, J lost 6 bases, and 10 bases lay in between.

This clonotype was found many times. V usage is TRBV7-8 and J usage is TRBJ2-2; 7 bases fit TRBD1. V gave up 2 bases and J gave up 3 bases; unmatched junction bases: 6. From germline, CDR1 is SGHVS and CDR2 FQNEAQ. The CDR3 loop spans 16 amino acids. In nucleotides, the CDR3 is TGTGCCAGCAGCTTAAGGGACAGCCGATACACCGGGGAGCTGTTTTTT. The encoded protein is CASSLRDSRYTGELFF.

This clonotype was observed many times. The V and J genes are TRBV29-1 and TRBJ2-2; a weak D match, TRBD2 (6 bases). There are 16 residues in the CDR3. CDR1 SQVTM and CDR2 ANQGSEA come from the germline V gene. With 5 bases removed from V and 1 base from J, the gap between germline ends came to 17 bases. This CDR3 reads CSVSHRGGMNTGELFF. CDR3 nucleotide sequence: TGCAGCGTTAGTCATCGAGGCGGGATGAACACCGGGGAGCTGTTTTTT.

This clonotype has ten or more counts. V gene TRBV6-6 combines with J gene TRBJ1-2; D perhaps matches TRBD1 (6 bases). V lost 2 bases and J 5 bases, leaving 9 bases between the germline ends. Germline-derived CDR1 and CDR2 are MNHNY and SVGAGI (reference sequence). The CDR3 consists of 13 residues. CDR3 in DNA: TGTGCCAGCAGTTACCGGCAGGGGTATGGCTACACCTTC. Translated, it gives CASSYRQGYGYTF.

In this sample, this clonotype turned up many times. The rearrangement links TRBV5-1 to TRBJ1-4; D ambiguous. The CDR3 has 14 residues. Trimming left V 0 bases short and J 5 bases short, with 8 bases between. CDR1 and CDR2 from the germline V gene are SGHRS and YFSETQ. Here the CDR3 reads CASSLDSRNEKLFF. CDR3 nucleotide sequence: TGCGCCAGCAGCTTGGACAGCCGGAATGAAAAACTGTTTTTT.

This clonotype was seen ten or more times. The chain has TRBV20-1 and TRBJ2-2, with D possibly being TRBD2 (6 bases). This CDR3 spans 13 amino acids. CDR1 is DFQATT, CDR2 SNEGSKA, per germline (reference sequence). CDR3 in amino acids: CSTGTPNTGELFF. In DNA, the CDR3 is TGCAGCACCGGGACTCCGAACACCGGGGAGCTGTTTTTT.

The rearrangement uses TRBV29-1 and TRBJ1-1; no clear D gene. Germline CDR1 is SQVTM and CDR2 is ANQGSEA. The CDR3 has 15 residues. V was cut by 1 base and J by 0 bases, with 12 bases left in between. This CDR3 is CSVEGRSTMNTEAFF. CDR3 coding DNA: TGCAGCGTTGAAGGCCGATCTACCATGAACACTGAAGCTTTCTTT.

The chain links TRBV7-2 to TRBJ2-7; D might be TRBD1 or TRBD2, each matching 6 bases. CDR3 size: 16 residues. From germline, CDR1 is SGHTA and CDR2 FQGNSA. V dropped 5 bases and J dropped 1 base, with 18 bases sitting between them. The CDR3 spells CASSQRGQTGSYEQYF. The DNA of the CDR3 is TGTGCCAGCAGCCAACGGGGGCAGACGGGTTCCTACGAGCAGTACTTC. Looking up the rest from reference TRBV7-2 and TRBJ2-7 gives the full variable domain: GAGVSQSPSNKVTEKGKDVELRCDPISGHTALYWYRQSLGQGLEFLIYFQGNSAPDKSGLPSDRFSAERTGGSVSTLTIQRTQQEDSAVYLCASSQRGQTGSYEQYFGPGTRLTVT.

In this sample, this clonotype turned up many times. CDR3 protein: CSARGILETQYF. CDR3 DNA sequence: TGCAGTGCTAGGGGGATTCTAGAGACCCAGTACTTC. V gene TRBV20-1 combines with J gene TRBJ2-5; D is unresolved. CDR1 is DFQATT, CDR2 SNEGSKA, per germline (reference sequence). Trimming removed 3 bases at V and 4 bases at J, with 9 bases between. The length of the CDR3 is 12 residues.